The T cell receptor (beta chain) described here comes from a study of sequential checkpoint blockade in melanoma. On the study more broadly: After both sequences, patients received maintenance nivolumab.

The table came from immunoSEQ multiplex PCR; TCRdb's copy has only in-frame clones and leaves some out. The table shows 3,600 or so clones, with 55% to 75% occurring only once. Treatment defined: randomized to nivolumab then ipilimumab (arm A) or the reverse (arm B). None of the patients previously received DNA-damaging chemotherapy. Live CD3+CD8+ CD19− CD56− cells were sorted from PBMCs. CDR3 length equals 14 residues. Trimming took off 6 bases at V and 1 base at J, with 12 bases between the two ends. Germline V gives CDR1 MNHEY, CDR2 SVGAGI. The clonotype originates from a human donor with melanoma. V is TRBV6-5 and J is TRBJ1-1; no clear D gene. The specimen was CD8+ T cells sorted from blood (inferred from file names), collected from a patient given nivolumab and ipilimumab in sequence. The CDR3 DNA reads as TGTGCCAGCAGCGTACGGGATTCGAACACTGAAGCTTTCTTT. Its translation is CASSVRDSNTEAFF.